These T cell receptor beta chains were read from a single sample in a study of neurological immune-mediated disorders. Each CDR3 protein gets one entry after TCRdb re-called the 5' RACE reads with MiXCR. Of around 56,000 distinct CDR3 sequences in the sample, 24% were seen once. Sequencing was done on a sample of PBMCs. These receptors all come from a man in his sixties with HTLV-1-associated myelopathy (HAM/TSP). Both conserved end residues are part of each CDR3. A D gene is named only where the DNA matches it firmly. Some rows have no size entry. The others give once, few or many, or a class for an expanded clone.

CDR3 DNA: TGCAGCGTAGTCGTAGCTAGGCGGCACAATGAACAGTTCTTC
CDR3 protein: CSVVVARRHNEQFF
CDR3 length: 14
V gene: TRBV29-1
D gene: -
clone size: -
J gene: TRBJ2-1

CDR3 DNA: TGTGCCACCAGCAAAGACGCTCGGACGAGGGGAAACACCATATATTTT
CDR3 protein: CATSKDARTRGNTIYF
CDR3 length: 16
V gene: TRBV15
D gene: -
clone size: many
J gene: TRBJ1-3

CDR3 DNA: TGTGCCAGCAGCCGAATCGGGCCGGGCTATGGCTACACCTTC
CDR3 protein: CASSRIGPGYGYTF
CDR3 length: 14
V gene: TRBV5-6
D gene: -
clone size: many
J gene: TRBJ1-2

CDR3 DNA: TGTGCCAGCTCGGGGTCCGCATGGGGAGCGCAGTATTTT
CDR3 protein: CASSGSAWGAQYF
CDR3 length: 13
V gene: TRBV2
D gene: -
clone size: medium-sized
J gene: TRBJ2-3

CDR3 DNA: TGCGCCAGCAGTAATGGACAGGGGCCAGAGACCCAGTACTTC
CDR3 protein: CASSNGQGPETQYF
CDR3 length: 14
V gene: TRBV5-1
D gene: TRBD1
clone size: -
J gene: TRBJ2-5

CDR3 DNA: TGTGCCAGCAGCTACCAATCTGAGATTGGGAACGAGCAGTACTTC
CDR3 protein: CASSYQSEIGNEQYF
CDR3 length: 15
V gene: TRBV7-8
D gene: -
clone size: many
J gene: TRBJ2-7

CDR3 DNA: TGCGCCAGCAGCTTACCCCCCGGGTTCCAAGAGACCCAGTACTTC
CDR3 protein: CASSLPPGFQETQYF
CDR3 length: 15
V gene: TRBV5-1
D gene: -
clone size: many
J gene: TRBJ2-5

CDR3 DNA: TGTGCCAGCAGCTTAGAAGGGACCGGGGAGCTGTTTTTT
CDR3 protein: CASSLEGTGELFF
CDR3 length: 13
V gene: TRBV5-5
D gene: -
clone size: many
J gene: TRBJ2-2

CDR3 DNA: TGCAGTGCCTTGGGACCGATAAATCAGCCCCAGCATTTT
CDR3 protein: CSALGPINQPQHF
CDR3 length: 13
V gene: TRBV20-1
D gene: -
clone size: -
J gene: TRBJ1-5

CDR3 DNA: TGTGACAGCAGCACCTACCCGGGTAGGACTAAAGCTTTCTTT
CDR3 protein: CDSSTYPGRTKAFF
CDR3 length: 14
V gene: TRBV4-2
D gene: -
clone size: -
J gene: TRBJ1-1

CDR3 DNA: TGTGCCAGCAGCGAGGATCTAGACGGAAACACCATATATTTT
CDR3 protein: CASSEDLDGNTIYF
CDR3 length: 14
V gene: TRBV9
D gene: -
clone size: -
J gene: TRBJ1-3

CDR3 DNA: TGTGCCAGTACCCCGGACAGGAGACGAACGGGAGCTTTCTTT
CDR3 protein: CASTPDRRRTGAFF
CDR3 length: 14
V gene: TRBV19
D gene: TRBD1
clone size: once
J gene: TRBJ1-1

CDR3 DNA: TGCGCCAGCAGCCAAGGATGGCAAGCACCATCAGATCGGCAGTTCTTC
CDR3 protein: CASSQGWQAPSDRQFF
CDR3 length: 16
V gene: TRBV4-1
D gene: -
clone size: few
J gene: TRBJ2-1

CDR3 DNA: TGTGCCAGCAGTCAAACGGGGGCCGTTCGAAGGGGCACCGGGGAGCTGTTTTTT
CDR3 protein: CASSQTGAVRRGTGELFF
CDR3 length: 18
V gene: TRBV7-8
D gene: -
clone size: many
J gene: TRBJ2-2

CDR3 DNA: TGTGCCAGCAGTTTAGGACTAGCGGGTACAGATACGCAGTATTTT
CDR3 protein: CASSLGLAGTDTQYF
CDR3 length: 15
V gene: TRBV28
D gene: TRBD2
clone size: many
J gene: TRBJ2-3

CDR3 DNA: TGTGCCTGCAGCTACCTACAGGGCGACACTGAAGCTTTCTTT
CDR3 protein: CACSYLQGDTEAFF
CDR3 length: 14
V gene: TRBV11-2
D gene: -
clone size: -
J gene: TRBJ1-1

CDR3 DNA: TGTGCCAGCTCGGTAGGGGCAGTCACCTACGAGCAGTACTTC
CDR3 protein: CASSVGAVTYEQYF
CDR3 length: 14
V gene: TRBV18
D gene: -
clone size: many
J gene: TRBJ2-7

CDR3 DNA: TGCGCCAGCAGCTCCGGACAGTGGAGCTCCTACAATGAGCAGTTCTTC
CDR3 protein: CASSSGQWSSYNEQFF
CDR3 length: 16
V gene: TRBV5-1
D gene: -
clone size: many
J gene: TRBJ2-1

CDR3 DNA: TGCGCCAGCAGCTTGATGGGGGCTGGATACAATGAGCAGTTCTTC
CDR3 protein: CASSLMGAGYNEQFF
CDR3 length: 15
V gene: TRBV5-1
D gene: -
clone size: few
J gene: TRBJ2-1

CDR3 DNA: TGCGCCAGCAGCCGGGACAGCAACAAAGAGACCCAGTACTTC
CDR3 protein: CASSRDSNKETQYF
CDR3 length: 14
V gene: TRBV5-1
D gene: TRBD1
clone size: many
J gene: TRBJ2-5

CDR3 DNA: TGTGCCAGCAGCTTACTAGCGGGAGGGCTTAAGTCCTACAATGAGCAGTTCTTC
CDR3 protein: CASSLLAGGLKSYNEQFF
CDR3 length: 18
V gene: TRBV7-8
D gene: TRBD2
clone size: -
J gene: TRBJ2-1

CDR3 DNA: TGTGCCAGCAGCTTCAGCCCGGCGAACACCGGGGAGCTGTTTTTT
CDR3 protein: CASSFSPANTGELFF
CDR3 length: 15
V gene: TRBV11-2
D gene: -
clone size: many
J gene: TRBJ2-2

CDR3 DNA: TGTGCCATCAATGACCGGACAGGGTTCGATAGCGAGCAGTACTTC
CDR3 protein: CAINDRTGFDSEQYF
CDR3 length: 15
V gene: TRBV10-3
D gene: TRBD1
clone size: many
J gene: TRBJ2-7

CDR3 DNA: TGCAGCGTCCTCCGGGACACTATGGAAGCTTTCTTT
CDR3 protein: CSVLRDTMEAFF
CDR3 length: 12
V gene: TRBV29-1
D gene: -
clone size: many
J gene: TRBJ1-1

CDR3 DNA: TGCGCCAGCAGCTCTTTTCTTATGGGTTTCGTCAGGGGTAAATCGACAATGGATGAGCAGTTCTTC
CDR3 protein: CASSSFLMGFVRGKSTMDEQFF
CDR3 length: 22
V gene: TRBV5-1
D gene: -
clone size: -
J gene: TRBJ2-1

CDR3 DNA: TGTGCCAGCAGCTTCCCAGGGTCCTACGAGCAGTACTTC
CDR3 protein: CASSFPGSYEQYF
CDR3 length: 13
V gene: TRBV12-3/TRBV12-4
D gene: -
clone size: -
J gene: TRBJ2-7